A selection of T cell receptor beta chains follows, all from one sample in a study of cytomegalovirus exposure and HLA in healthy donors. Here immunoSEQ multiplex PCR was the method, and the copy in TCRdb shows in-frame clones only, minus some. This table lists about 96,000 clones. Sequencing used PBMCs. The receptors derive from a woman aged 25 to 45 in good health and CMV-seronegative. Each CDR3 is given with its conserved first and last residue. The order of the fields is D gene, V gene, J gene, CDR3 DNA, CDR3 protein. D genes are given only for firm matches.

D: TRBD1
V: TRBV14
J: TRBJ2-7
DNA: TGTGCCAGCAGCCAAGAGGACAGGGGGATCTACGAGCAGTACTTC
CDR3: CASSQEDRGIYEQYF

D: TRBD1
V: TRBV28
J: TRBJ2-7
DNA: TGTGCCAGCAGTGACTTATGGGGACAGGGGCCCTACGAGCAGTACTTC
CDR3: CASSDLWGQGPYEQYF

D: -
V: TRBV2
J: TRBJ1-5
DNA: TGTGCCAGCAGTTCCACAAATAGCAATCAGCCTCAGCATTTT
CDR3: CASSSTNSNQPQHF

D: TRBD1
V: TRBV7-2
J: TRBJ1-5
DNA: TGTGCCAGCAGCCGGCGGACAGGGGGCAATCAGCCCCAGCATTTT
CDR3: CASSRRTGGNQPQHF

D: TRBD1
V: TRBV4-2
J: TRBJ2-7
DNA: TGTGCCAGCAGCCCGGCTATGGGACAGTACGAGCAGTACTTC
CDR3: CASSPAMGQYEQYF

D: TRBD2
V: TRBV7-9
J: TRBJ2-1
DNA: TGTGCCAGCAGCACCTCTAGCGGGGGGGCACATGAGCAGTTCTTC
CDR3: CASSTSSGGAHEQFF

D: -
V: TRBV28
J: TRBJ2-1
DNA: TGTGCCAGCAGTTCATCAGGGTTAGCGGATATTAAGTATATCTGGTACAATGAGCAGTTCTTC
CDR3: CASSSSGLADIKYIWYNEQFF

D: TRBD1
V: TRBV6-6
J: TRBJ1-3
DNA: TGTGCCAGCAGTATGACAGGGGTCGCTGGAAACACCATATATTTT
CDR3: CASSMTGVAGNTIYF

D: -
V: TRBV6-5
J: TRBJ1-5
DNA: TGTGCCAGCAGATCCGACCGAGGGAATCAGCCCCAGCATTTT
CDR3: CASRSDRGNQPQHF

D: -
V: TRBV28
J: TRBJ1-1
DNA: TGTGCCAGCAGACGGCGCTACCACAGGGACGAAGAGAACACTGAAGCTTTCTTT
CDR3: CASRRRYHRDEENTEAFF

D: -
V: TRBV5-5
J: TRBJ1-5
DNA: TGTGCCAGCAGCCCGGGTGGTCAGCCCCAGCATTTT
CDR3: CASSPGGQPQHF

D: TRBD2
V: TRBV27
J: TRBJ2-1
DNA: TGTGCCAGCAGTTTCCACAGACTAGCCGACAATGAGCAGTTCTTC
CDR3: CASSFHRLADNEQFF

D: TRBD1
V: TRBV2
J: TRBJ1-5
DNA: TGTGCCAGCAGTACTTGGACAGGGGGCATCAATCAGCCCCAGCATTTT
CDR3: CASSTWTGGINQPQHF

D: -
V: TRBV19
J: TRBJ1-6
DNA: TGTGCCAGTAGCACACAGGTCTCCTATAATTCACCCCTCCACTTT
CDR3: CASSTQVSYNSPLHF

D: -
V: TRBV7-2
J: TRBJ2-5
DNA: TGTGCCAGCAGTTATATTTCAGAGACCCAGTACTTC
CDR3: CASSYISETQYF

D: -
V: TRBV27
J: TRBJ1-5
DNA: TGTGCCAGCACCACACCACAGGAGTATAGCAATCAGCCCCAGCATTTT
CDR3: CASTTPQEYSNQPQHF

D: -
V: TRBV29-1
J: TRBJ2-5
DNA: TGCAGCGTTCCGGCGGGCGAAGAGACCCAGTACTTC
CDR3: CSVPAGEETQYF

D: -
V: TRBV5-4
J: TRBJ2-5
DNA: TGTGCCAGCAGCCCTGGGACACGACAAGAGACCCAGTACTTC
CDR3: CASSPGTRQETQYF

D: TRBD1
V: TRBV29-1
J: TRBJ1-1
DNA: TGCAGCGTCTCCGGGACAGGGTTCCCTGAAGCTTTCTTT
CDR3: CSVSGTGFPEAFF

D: TRBD1
V: TRBV30
J: TRBJ2-5
DNA: TGTGCCTGGAGTACTAGGACAGGGGAGGGCCAAGAGACCCAGTACTTC
CDR3: CAWSTRTGEGQETQYF

D: TRBD1
V: TRBV2
J: TRBJ2-1
DNA: TGTGCCAGCAGGGACAGGAGCTCCTACAATGAGCAGTTCTTC
CDR3: CASRDRSSYNEQFF

D: -
V: TRBV27
J: TRBJ2-1
DNA: TGTGCCAGCAGGTGGACTGGCTACAATGAGCAGTTCTTC
CDR3: CASRWTGYNEQFF

D: -
V: TRBV15
J: TRBJ1-2
DNA: TGTGCCACCAGCAGAGATGGGGCGGCCAGGGAGGGTGGAGGAGGCGGCTACACCTTC
CDR3: CATSRDGAAREGGGGGYTF

D: TRBD1
V: TRBV27
J: TRBJ1-2
DNA: TGTGCCAGCAGCCCCCTAGGGGACAGGGAGAACTATGGCTACACCTTC
CDR3: CASSPLGDRENYGYTF

D: TRBD2
V: TRBV2
J: TRBJ2-6
DNA: TGTGCCAGCAGTGAAAGGACTAGCTCTGGGGCCAACGTCCTGACTTTC
CDR3: CASSERTSSGANVLTF

D: TRBD2
V: TRBV4-2
J: TRBJ2-7
DNA: TGTGCCAGCAGCCAATTATATCAGCGGGAGGACTCCTACGAGCAGTACTTC
CDR3: CASSQLYQREDSYEQYF

D: TRBD1
V: TRBV27
J: TRBJ1-1
DNA: TGTGCCAGCAGTTTATTGAAGAGGACAGGGAACGCTGAAGCTTTCTTT
CDR3: CASSLLKRTGNAEAFF

D: -
V: TRBV11-3
J: TRBJ2-7
DNA: TGTGCCAGCAGCTTAGGGGGAGGCAGCTCCTACGAGCAGTACTTC
CDR3: CASSLGGGSSYEQYF

D: TRBD2
V: TRBV9
J: TRBJ2-3
DNA: TGTGCCAGCAGCGTGGAACTAGCGGACACAGATACGCAGTATTTT
CDR3: CASSVELADTDTQYF

D: TRBD2
V: TRBV29-1
J: TRBJ2-1
DNA: TGCAGCGTTGAACTCCCGGGCGGAGCGGGAGGCCTATACAATGAGCAGTTCTTC
CDR3: CSVELPGGAGGLYNEQFF

D: -
V: TRBV2
J: TRBJ2-3
DNA: TGTGCCAGCAATTACTTCCCTAGCACAGATACGCAGTATTTT
CDR3: CASNYFPSTDTQYF

D: TRBD1
V: TRBV27
J: TRBJ1-1
DNA: TGTGCCAGCAGTTTTCTAGGACAGGGCACTGAAGCTTTCTTT
CDR3: CASSFLGQGTEAFF

D: TRBD2
V: TRBV9
J: TRBJ2-7
DNA: TGTGCCAGCAGCCCCCGGGATCCCGGGACTAGCGGCTACGAGCAGTACTTC
CDR3: CASSPRDPGTSGYEQYF

D: -
V: TRBV15
J: TRBJ1-5
DNA: TGTGCCACCAGCACAGGGGCTCTGAGTAGCAATCAGCCCCAGCATTTT
CDR3: CATSTGALSSNQPQHF

D: -
V: TRBV6-1
J: TRBJ2-1
DNA: TGTGCCAGCAGGCGAGATCCCCTCCGAAAGTTCTTC
CDR3: CASRRDPLRKFF